This is a list of T cell receptor beta chains from one sample in a study of cytomegalovirus exposure and HLA in healthy donors. Only in-frame clones appear in the TCRdb table, and some are missing; sequencing was by immunoSEQ multiplex PCR. The sample contains hundreds of thousands of clones, roughly 70% of which appear only once. Material: PBMCs. These receptors were obtained from a man in his forties in good health and CMV-seropositive. Each CDR3 is given with its conserved first and last residue. D genes are given only for firm matches. Not all rows give a size; the values are once, few, many and, for expanded clones, a class.

J gene | CDR3 length | D gene | V gene | clone size | CDR3 DNA | CDR3 protein
TRBJ1-4 | 15 | TRBD1 | TRBV10-3 | . | TGTGCCATCAGTGTAGGGGACAGGGGGAATGAAAAACTGTTTTTT | CAISVGDRGNEKLFF
TRBJ2-7 | 16 | . | TRBV4-2 | . | TGTGCCAGCAGCCACGGGGGGCGGGTACCACTCTACGAGCAGTACTTC | CASSHGGRVPLYEQYF
TRBJ1-2 | 15 | TRBD1 | TRBV28 | . | TGTGCCAGCAGACGTACGGGACAGGGGGCTTGGGGCTACACCTTC | CASRRTGQGAWGYTF
TRBJ1-2 | 14 | . | TRBV25-1 | . | TGTGCCAGCAGTGAATTTAAGGGGCCTGGCGGCTACACCTTC | CASSEFKGPGGYTF
TRBJ1-2 | 16 | . | TRBV10-3 | . | TGTGCCATCAGTGAGTCGAATGCCCGGGAACCATATGGCTACACCTTC | CAISESNAREPYGYTF
TRBJ2-1 | 19 | TRBD1 | TRBV10-2 | few | TGCGCCAGCAGTGAAACGGGGACAGGGAGGGGGGGGCTCTCCAATGAGCAGTTCTTC | CASSETGTGRGGLSNEQFF
TRBJ1-1 | 14 | . | TRBV2 | . | TGTGCCAGCAGTCCTAGAGTTCTCTACACTGAAGCTTTCTTT | CASSPRVLYTEAFF
TRBJ1-3 | 16 | TRBD1 | TRBV9 | few | TGTGCCAGCAGCGCCCCGGGACAGTTCTCTGGAAACACCATATATTTT | CASSAPGQFSGNTIYF
TRBJ1-2 | 13 | . | TRBV5-8 | few | TGTGCCAGCAGCTTGGATACAGGATATGGCTACACCTTC | CASSLDTGYGYTF
TRBJ1-1 | 14 | . | TRBV5-4 | . | TGTGCCAGCAGCCGCGGCGGAGGGGACACTGAAGCTTTCTTT | CASSRGGGDTEAFF
TRBJ2-7 | 16 | . | TRBV5-6 | . | TGTGCCAGCAGGGCCTGGAGGGCCCAAACTTACTACGAGCAGTACTTC | CASRAWRAQTYYEQYF
TRBJ1-3 | 15 | . | TRBV7-2 | . | TGTGCCAGCAGCTTTCGGGGTTCTCCTGGAAACACCATATATTTT | CASSFRGSPGNTIYF
TRBJ2-7 | 15 | TRBD1 | TRBV6-6 | . | TGTGCCAGCAGAAGAGACAGGGAACGGTCCTACGAGCAGTACTTC | CASRRDRERSYEQYF
TRBJ2-1 | 15 | TRBD2 | TRBV7-8 | once | TGTGCCAGCAGCCTCATAGCGGGGGGGCAGGGTGAGCAGTTCTTC | CASSLIAGGQGEQFF
TRBJ2-3 | 15 | TRBD2 | TRBV15 | . | TGTGCCACCAGCAGAGCGGGGACTAGCCGAAATACGCAGTATTTT | CATSRAGTSRNTQYF
TRBJ2-5 | 17 | TRBD2 | TRBV10-1 | . | TGCGCCAGCACCAACTACGGGGAGGGGCGAACCCAAGAGACCCAGTACTTC | CASTNYGEGRTQETQYF
TRBJ1-2 | 15 | . | TRBV6-6 | few | TGTGCCAGCAGTTTCTCCCGAGGGGGGGAGTGGGGCTACACCTTC | CASSFSRGGEWGYTF
TRBJ2-3 | 17 | . | TRBV7-8 | . | TGTGCCAGTCTTCTTGGGGCGACGGTTGTGAGCACAGATACGCAGTATTTT | CASLLGATVVSTDTQYF
TRBJ1-2 | 15 | . | TRBV5-4 | . | TGTGCCAGCAGCTTGGCCCCTCAGTCCAACTATGGCTACACCTTC | CASSLAPQSNYGYTF
TRBJ1-5 | 15 | TRBD1 | TRBV18 | . | TGTGCCAGCTCACCGACAGGGGGCAGGGATCAGCCCCAGCATTTT | CASSPTGGRDQPQHF
TRBJ1-3 | 15 | . | TRBV18 | . | TGTGCCAGCTCACCAGAATCTAAGACTGGAAACACCATATATTTT | CASSPESKTGNTIYF
TRBJ2-2 | 15 | TRBD1 | TRBV6-6 | . | TGTGCCAGCTGTTTAACAGGGGGACAAACCGGGGAGCTGTTTTTT | CASCLTGGQTGELFF